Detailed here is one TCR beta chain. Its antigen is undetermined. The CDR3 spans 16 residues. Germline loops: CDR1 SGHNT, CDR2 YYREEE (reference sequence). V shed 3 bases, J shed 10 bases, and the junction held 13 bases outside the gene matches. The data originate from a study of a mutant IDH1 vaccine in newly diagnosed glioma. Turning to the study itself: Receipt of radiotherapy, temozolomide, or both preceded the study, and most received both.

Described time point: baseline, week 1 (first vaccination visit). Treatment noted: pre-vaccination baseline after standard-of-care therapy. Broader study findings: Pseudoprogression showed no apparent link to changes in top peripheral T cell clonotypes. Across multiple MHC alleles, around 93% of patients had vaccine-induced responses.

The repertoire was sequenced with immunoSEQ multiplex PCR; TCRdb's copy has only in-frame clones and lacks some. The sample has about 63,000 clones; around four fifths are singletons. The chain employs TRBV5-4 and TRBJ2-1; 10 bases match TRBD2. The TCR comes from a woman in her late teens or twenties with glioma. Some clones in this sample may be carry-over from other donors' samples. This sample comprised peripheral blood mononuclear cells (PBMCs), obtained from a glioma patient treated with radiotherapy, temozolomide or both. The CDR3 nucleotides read TGTGCCAGCAGCTCGGGACCCCAGCGGGAGGGCCGCGAGCAGTTCTTC. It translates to CASSSGPQREGREQFF.